The rows below give T cell receptor beta chains drawn from one sample of a study of shared clonotypes between healthy human individuals. Produced via immunoSEQ multiplex PCR; TCRdb's table is partial and in-frame only. Of over a million clones listed, 70% to 80% were seen once; the top ten hold more than 0.45%. Sequencing input: memory CD4+ T cells from PBMCs. These receptors were obtained from a man in his late teens or twenties in good health. Some clones in this sample may be carry-over from other donors' samples. The CDR3 runs from the conserved cysteine through the conserved F or W. D genes are given only for firm matches. Only part of the rows carry a size: once, few, many, or a class if the clone is expanded.

J | size | V | D | CDR3 | DNA
TRBJ2-3 | NA | TRBV9 | NA | CASSLVGGADTQYF | TGTGCCAGCAGCCTGGTAGGGGGAGCAGATACGCAGTATTTT
TRBJ2-5 | NA | TRBV30 | TRBD1 | CAWSGDRGGETQYF | TGTGCCTGGAGTGGTGACAGGGGTGGAGAGACCCAGTACTTC
TRBJ2-7 | NA | TRBV5-1 | TRBD1 | CASSPRTGPSYEQYF | TGCGCCAGCAGCCCCCGGACAGGGCCCTCCTACGAGCAGTACTTC
TRBJ1-3 | few | TRBV28 | NA | CASSLWGADGNTIYF | TGTGCCAGCAGTTTATGGGGCGCGGATGGAAACACCATATATTTT
TRBJ2-1 | NA | TRBV19 | TRBD1 | CASNLQGVHNEQFF | TGTGCCAGTAACCTACAGGGGGTCCACAATGAGCAGTTCTTC
TRBJ1-2 | NA | TRBV7-7 | NA | CASSPLDSSRDGYTF | TGTGCCAGCAGCCCATTGGACAGTTCAAGGGATGGCTACACCTTC
TRBJ2-2 | NA | TRBV6-5 | NA | CASSYTGYTGELFF | TGTGCCAGCAGTTACACAGGCTACACCGGGGAGCTGTTTTTT
TRBJ2-5 | NA | TRBV6-5 | NA | CASSYPGAETQYF | TGTGCCAGCAGTTATCCAGGGGCAGAGACCCAGTACTTC
TRBJ1-2 | NA | TRBV28 | TRBD1 | CASSSLTGSTFGGYTF | TGTGCCAGCAGTTCGTTGACAGGGAGCACCTTCGGGGGCTACACCTTC
TRBJ2-7 | NA | TRBV14 | NA | CASSKITPTGYEQYF | TGTGCCAGCAGTAAAATTACCCCGACCGGCTACGAGCAGTACTTC
TRBJ2-3 | NA | TRBV7-9 | NA | CASSLGLSTDTQYF | TGTGCCAGCAGCTTAGGACTAAGCACAGATACGCAGTATTTT
TRBJ2-2 | few | TRBV4-1 | NA | CASSQVFGGDTGELFF | TGCGCCAGCAGCCAAGTATTCGGGGGAGATACCGGGGAGCTGTTTTTT
TRBJ1-2 | NA | TRBV5-6 | NA | CASSSRSYGYTF | TGTGCCAGCAGCTCTAGATCTTATGGCTACACCTTC
TRBJ1-1 | NA | TRBV5-5 | NA | CASSFPANTEAFF | TGTGCCAGCAGCTTCCCGGCAAACACTGAAGCTTTCTTT
TRBJ2-2 | NA | TRBV27 | TRBD2 | CASRGAGRLTGELFF | TGTGCCAGCAGGGGAGCGGGGAGACTCACCGGGGAGCTGTTTTTT
TRBJ1-5 | NA | TRBV19 | TRBD1 | CASSIGGTGNQPQHF | TGTGCCAGTAGTATAGGGGGGACAGGGAATCAGCCCCAGCATTTT
TRBJ1-3 | NA | TRBV5-1 | NA | CASSGGFSSGNTIYF | TGCGCCAGCAGCGGGGGGTTTAGCTCTGGAAACACCATATATTTT
TRBJ2-3 | NA | TRBV6-1 | NA | CASNPKGHTDTQYF | TGTGCCAGCAACCCTAAGGGACACACAGATACGCAGTATTTT
TRBJ2-5 | NA | TRBV27 | TRBD2 | CASSLLAGYQETQYF | TGTGCCAGCAGTCTACTAGCGGGATACCAAGAGACCCAGTACTTC
TRBJ2-1 | few | TRBV5-1 | NA | CASSFQWNEQFF | TGCGCCAGCAGCTTCCAGTGGAATGAGCAGTTCTTC
TRBJ1-2 | NA | TRBV9 | TRBD1 | CASSVDPGTGGHGYTF | TGTGCCAGCAGCGTAGACCCCGGGACAGGGGGCCATGGCTACACCTTC
TRBJ1-2 | NA | TRBV7-2 | NA | CASSLGGYAYGYTF | TGTGCCAGCAGCCTTGGGGGGTATGCCTATGGCTACACCTTC
TRBJ1-5 | NA | TRBV19 | TRBD1 | CASSIAGQGRQPQHF | TGTGCCAGTAGTATAGCGGGACAGGGGAGGCAGCCCCAGCATTTT